These 27 T cell receptor beta chains were all obtained from the same sample, sequenced in a study of OX40 agonist ivuxolimab in advanced cancers. Libraries were prepared by immunoSEQ multiplex PCR; TCRdb keeps only in-frame clonotypes and omits some of them. The sample carries some 74,000 clones, around nine tenths recorded once. Source: CD4+ or CD8+ T cells sorted from blood, taken in a trial of the OX40 agonist ivuxolimab. The receptors were gathered from an adult with an advanced solid tumor such as melanoma, head and neck, liver or kidney cancer.

This chain connects TRBV28 to TRBJ2-1; D could derive from TRBD1 or TRBD2 (6 bases each). The CDR3 contains 15 residues. Germline V gives CDR1 MDHEN, CDR2 SYDVKM. The germline V and J ends were trimmed by 5 bases and 4 bases, with 15 bases remaining between them. The CDR3 is CASSPGGQFYNEQFF. CDR3 nucleotides: TGTGCCAGCAGTCCTGGGGGGCAGTTTTACAATGAGCAGTTCTTC.

The rearrangement uses TRBV9 and TRBJ2-3; tentatively, D is TRBD2 (5 bases). The germline gives CDR1 SGDLS, CDR2 YYNGEE. The CDR3 is made up of 17 amino acids. Trimming pared 4 bases from V and 0 bases from J, leaving 18 bases between. The CDR3 DNA follows: TGTGCCAGCAGCCTCAGAGGAGGCGGGTTTAGCACAGATACGCAGTATTTT. Amino acids: CASSLRGGGFSTDTQYF.

This clone was counted a few times. V usage is TRBV4-2 and J usage is TRBJ2-7, with 7 bases matching TRBD1. The CDR3 length is 14 residues. Germline lookup yields CDR1 LGHNA and CDR2 YNFKEQ. V lost 1 base and J lost 6; bases outside the gene matches: 6. Written as DNA, the CDR3 is TGTGCCAGCAGCCAAGGAGACAGGGTTCCCGAGCAGTACTTC. Translated: CASSQGDRVPEQYF.

The chain links TRBV5-6 to TRBJ2-3; 9 bases align to TRBD1. V shed 5 bases and J 0 bases; nucleotides not matched to a gene: 7. The V gene's germline CDR1 is SGHDT and CDR2 YYEEEE. The CDR3 loop spans 16 amino acids. The CDR3 nucleotides read TGTGCCAGCAGTTTCCGGACAGGGGCGAGCACAGATACGCAGTATTTT. As protein: CASSFRTGASTDTQYF.

The V gene is TRBV5-6, the J gene TRBJ2-4, with D uncertain. CDR1 and CDR2 from the germline V gene are SGHDT and YYEEEE. V gave up 1 base and J gave up 0 bases, with 8 bases separating them. This CDR3 is built from 15 residues. CDR3 sequence (DNA): TGTGCCAGCAGCTTGTACGGATTAGCCAAAAACATTCAGTACTTC. Its translation: CASSLYGLAKNIQYF.

This chain joins TRBV7-9 and TRBJ2-3; 13 bases fit TRBD2. Germline CDR1 is SEHNR and CDR2 is FQNEAQ (reference sequence). Trimming took 5 bases from V and 4 from J; bases not matched to a gene: 6. This CDR3 region has 16 residues. The CDR3 reads CASSPWTSGRADTQYF. The CDR3 DNA reads as TGTGCCAGCAGCCCATGGACTAGCGGGAGAGCAGATACGCAGTATTTT. The variable domain in full, completed from reference TRBV7-9 and TRBJ2-3, reads DTGVSQNPRHKITKRGQNVTFRCDPISEHNRLYWYRQTLGQGPEFLTYFQNEAQLEKSRLLSDRFSAERPKGSFSTLEIQRTEQGDSAMYLCASSPWTSGRADTQYFGPGTRLTVL.

This clone has a single count. The rearrangement joins TRBV2 to TRBJ2-1; 7 bases are shared with TRBD2. Looked up from germline, CDR1 is SNHLY and CDR2 is FYNNEI. The CDR3 loop spans 15 amino acids. V lost 7 bases, J lost 2 bases, and 8 bases stayed unmatched. The CDR3 nucleotides are TGTGCCAGCAACCCCCTAGCGGTTACCTACAATGAGCAGTTCTTC. Translated, it gives CASNPLAVTYNEQFF.

V gene TRBV4-1 combines with J gene TRBJ1-3; 7 bases align to TRBD1. The germline gives CDR1 MGHRA, CDR2 YSYEKL. The V segment lost 0 bases and the J segment 4 bases; nucleotides outside the gene matches: 3. The CDR3 runs to 15 residues. The CDR3 sequence is CASSQDMTGGNTIYF. CDR3 bases: TGCGCCAGCAGCCAAGATATGACAGGGGGAAACACCATATATTTT.

In DNA, the CDR3 is TGTGCCAGCAGCTACCTCAGCGGGAGTTCAGATACGCAGTATTTT. Translating gives CASSYLSGSSDTQYF. The chain links TRBV13 to TRBJ2-3; TRBD2 matches 8 bases. Looked up from germline, CDR1 is PRHDT and CDR2 is FYEKMQ (reference sequence). V dropped 4 bases and J dropped 4; count of bases not matched to a gene: 7. This CDR3 region has 15 residues.

This chain uses TRBV5-1 with TRBJ1-2; unclear D gene. This CDR3 has 12 residues. V lost 1 base to trimming and J lost 8 bases, with 9 bases between them. Per the germline V gene, CDR1 is SGHRS and CDR2 is YFSETQ. Here the CDR3 DNA reads TGCGCCAGCAGCTTGACGCGGGAAGGCTACACCTTC. Encoded protein: CASSLTREGYTF.

In DNA form, the CDR3 reads TGTGCCAGCAGTGCCGGCGGGAGGAACAAGGGCTATGGCTACACCTTC. It translates to CASSAGGRNKGYGYTF. This sequence joins TRBV25-1 and TRBJ1-2; no firm D call. The CDR3 length is 16 residues. Germline CDR1 MGHDK, CDR2 SYGVNS. V lost 4 bases and J lost 4, with 19 bases in between.

The DNA for the CDR3 is TGTGCCAGTAGTTCCCGAGGGGGCTGGAGCACAGATACGCAGTATTTT. Its protein product is CASSSRGGWSTDTQYF. The chain couples TRBV19 to TRBJ2-3; TRBD1 matches at 7 bases. The V gene's germline CDR1 is LNHDA and CDR2 SQIVND (reference sequence). The length of the CDR3 is 16 residues. The V gene end was trimmed by 5 bases and the J gene end by 0 bases; junction bases not matched to a gene: 8.

The rearrangement joins TRBV7-3 to TRBJ2-1, with 8 bases lining up with TRBD2. The CDR3 extends over 15 amino acids. V gave up 5 bases and J gave up 7 bases; unmatched junction bases: 10. The germline gives CDR1 SGHTA, CDR2 FQGTGA. The CDR3 reads CASSADGTRVNEQFF. Written as DNA, the CDR3 is TGTGCCAGCAGCGCGGATGGGACTAGGGTGAATGAGCAGTTCTTC.

The chain couples TRBV5-1 to TRBJ2-1; the D is unclear. Germline CDR1 is SGHRS and CDR2 is YFSETQ. V shed 4 bases and J shed 5 bases, with 19 bases lying between them. This CDR3 spans 16 amino acids. CDR3 loop: CASSPAKTLGNNEQFF. CDR3 DNA: TGCGCCAGCAGCCCCGCCAAGACCTTAGGAAACAATGAGCAGTTCTTC.

This sequence joins TRBV9 and TRBJ2-3, with 9 bases lining up with TRBD1. The germline V gene encodes CDR1 SGDLS and CDR2 YYNGEE. V shed 5 bases and J 0 bases; nucleotides not matched to a gene: 13. The CDR3 length is 18 residues. For the CDR3, the DNA is TGTGCCAGCAGTTCTTTCCCCGGGACAGGGACTAGCACAGATACGCAGTATTTT. Encoded protein: CASSSFPGTGTSTDTQYF.

This clone has just one count. The chain carries TRBV15 and TRBJ2-7; 7 bases align to TRBD1. V gave up 1 base and J gave up 2 bases; unmatched junction bases: 5. Germline V gene lookup returns CDR1 LNHNV and CDR2 YYDKDF (reference sequence). The CDR3 has 15 residues. The CDR3 coding sequence is TGTGCCACCAGCAGAGGTATAGGACAGGCCTACGAGCAGTACTTC. Protein sequence: CATSRGIGQAYEQYF.

This clone was observed once. The gene calls are TRBV23-1 and TRBJ2-7; 9 nucleotides align to TRBD1. TRBV23-1 is given ORF status, its function remaining uncertain. The CDR3 loop spans 16 amino acids. V was pared by 3 bases and J by 2 bases, with 8 bases of the junction left unmatched. CDR3 bases: TGCGCCAGCAGTCAGCCGGACAGGGGAGATACCTACGAGCAGTACTTC. Amino acids: CASSQPDRGDTYEQYF.

The chain joins TRBV7-9 to TRBJ2-7; 9 bases map to TRBD1. CDR1 is SEHNR, CDR2 FQNEAQ, per germline (reference sequence). CDR3 length: 15 residues. V shed 5 bases and J 1 base; nucleotides not matched to a gene: 6. CDR3 protein: CASSRGTGTSYEQYF. The CDR3 DNA follows: TGTGCCAGCAGCCGTGGGACAGGGACATCCTACGAGCAGTACTTC.

CDR3 nucleotides: TGTGCCAGCAGTTACGACGGGACAGAAGGCAATGAGCAGTTCTTC. This gives the protein CASSYDGTEGNEQFF. The rearrangement links TRBV6-5 to TRBJ2-1, with 7 nucleotides matching TRBD1. Germline V gene data show CDR1 as MNHEY and CDR2 as SVGAGI. The CDR3 sequence is 15 residues long. The ends lost 2 bases at V and 6 bases at J; junction bases unmatched: 7.

This clone was seen once. V is TRBV28 and J is TRBJ1-1; the match to TRBD1 covers 7 bases. Germline trimming cut 5 bases from V and 10 bases from J; bases unmatched to any gene: 1. The CDR3 is 10 amino acids. From germline, CDR1 is MDHEN and CDR2 SYDVKM. CDR3 in DNA: TGTGCCAGCAGTGACAGGGTAGCTTTCTTT. Amino acids: CASSDRVAFF.

The V gene is TRBV29-1, the J gene TRBJ1-6, with 7 bases lining up with TRBD1. The CDR3 extends over 14 amino acids. Germline CDR1 SQVTM, CDR2 ANQGSEA. V dropped 6 bases and J dropped 9; count of bases not matched to a gene: 11. CDR3 region: CSVKMTGTGSPLHF. The CDR3 DNA sequence: TGCAGCGTAAAGATGACAGGGACGGGTTCACCCCTCCACTTT.

The gene calls are TRBV6-6 and TRBJ1-5, with D perhaps matching TRBD1 (5 bases). This CDR3 comprises 14 residues. V was pared by 2 bases and J by 6 bases, with 11 bases between. CDR1 and CDR2 (germline): MNHNY, SVGAGI (reference sequence). The CDR3 DNA reads as TGTGCCAGCAGTTACGGGGACTTCTCTCAGCCCCAGCATTTT. It is translated as CASSYGDFSQPQHF.

This clone appeared a single time. The chain carries TRBV7-3 and TRBJ2-7, with D possibly matching TRBD2 (5 bases). The CDR3 has 14 amino acids. CDR1 and CDR2 from the germline V gene are SGHTA and FQGTGA. V lost 5 bases and J 2 bases, leaving 13 bases between the germline ends. The CDR3 reads CASSPGKGAYEQYF. CDR3 bases: TGTGCCAGCAGCCCGGGGAAGGGAGCCTACGAGCAGTACTTC.

CDR3 nucleotide sequence: TGCGCCAGCAGCTCGAGTTCCGGGGGGCTTGTCACCGGGGAGCTGTTTTTT. Encoded protein: CASSSSSGGLVTGELFF. This sequence joins TRBV5-1 and TRBJ2-2; the D gene is possibly TRBD2 (7 bases). V lost 3 bases and J 4 bases, leaving 19 bases between the germline ends. The CDR3 totals 17 residues. Germline V gene lookup returns CDR1 SGHRS and CDR2 YFSETQ.

V is TRBV28 and J is TRBJ2-7; the D gene is possibly TRBD1 (6 bases). Germline loops: CDR1 MDHEN, CDR2 SYDVKM. The CDR3 is made up of 14 amino acids. Trimming took 6 bases from V and 3 from J, leaving 15 bases between them. The CDR3 is CASRPLGQGYEQYF. The DNA for the CDR3 is TGTGCCAGCAGGCCTCTGGGACAAGGCTACGAGCAGTACTTC.

This rearrangement joins TRBV4-1 to TRBJ1-1, with D unresolved. The CDR3 has 15 residues. Germline V lookup: CDR1 MGHRA, CDR2 YSYEKL. Between the trimmed V and J ends, which lost 1 base and 7 bases, there was a span of 16 bases. The CDR3 DNA follows: TGCGCCAGCAGCCAAGCCGAAACGGCAGTTATTGAAGCTTTCTTT. Translation: CASSQAETAVIEAFF.

The V call is TRBV5-1, the J call TRBJ1-4; tentative D call: TRBD1 (5 bases). Trimming stripped 4 bases from V and 2 bases from J, with 15 bases between. The length of the CDR3 is 16 residues. Germline V CDR1 and CDR2: SGHRS, YFSETQ. The CDR3 loop reads CASSLPAGVTNEKLFF. The CDR3 DNA reads as TGCGCCAGCAGCCTGCCGGCGGGGGTGACTAATGAAAAACTGTTTTTT.